This TCR beta chain was obtained from a study of response to subunit inactivated influenza vaccine. Study results and limitations: Every seasonal influenza vaccination brings in few new T cells, the authors suggested.

Each CDR3 protein gets one entry after TCRdb re-called the RT-PCR reads with MiXCR. The table records around 580,000 distinct CDR3 sequences, around 11% of them present only once. With respect to this clonotype: As yet, its antigen is unknown.

The CDR3 consists of 14 residues. V was clipped by 5 bases and J by 1 base; unmatched bases: 4. The V gene's germline CDR1 is DFQATT and CDR2 SNEGSKA (reference sequence). The TCR originated in a man aged 45 to 65 who received an inactivated influenza vaccine. The chain links TRBV20-1 to TRBJ2-1, with 8 bases lining up with TRBD2. Sample: PBMCs from blood, taken on the day of vaccination. The DNA for the CDR3 is TGCAGTGCTCCGGGGGGGGGTTCCTACAATGAGCAGTTCTTC. Translating gives CSAPGGGSYNEQFF.